This T cell receptor beta chain was captured in a study of blood T cell repertoires in COVID-19. Study context: Acute and convalescent COVID-19 specimens originated in the United States, Italy and Spain.

The CDR3 sequence is 16 residues long. The table came from immunoSEQ multiplex PCR; TCRdb's copy has only in-frame clones and leaves some out. The profile shows 65,000 to 75,000 clones, approximately 87% of them singletons. Sequenced: peripheral blood. The chain uses TRBV21-1 and TRBJ2-2; the table's TRBD1 call for D was not verified on the DNA. TRBV21-1 is reported as a pseudogene. The receptor comes from a man aged 50 or older with active COVID-19. The CDR3 region is CASSKVKQVNTGELFF. The CDR3 DNA sequence: TGTGCCAGCAGCAAAGTGAAGCAGGTGAACACCGGGGAGCTGTTTTTT.